The clone carrying this T cell receptor beta chain showed up just a few times. Antigen: not known. The germline gives CDR1 SGHDN, CDR2 FVKESK. Trimming removed 4 bases from V and 3 bases from J, with 19 bases in between. The CDR3 extends over 16 amino acids. The sample originates from a study of CD8+ T cells in alopecia areata. Study results and limitations: Any link of baseline CD8+ expansion to response, resting on one nonresponder, remains uncertain. Mice showed TCR sharing more clearly than patients did, possibly owing to HLA.

Extracted from the samples, RNA was reverse transcribed into cDNA to serve as the sequencing template. The data were produced by immunoSEQ multiplex PCR, yet TCRdb's version contains in-frame clones alone and is incomplete. The table records around 100,000 clones, around 60% of them present only once. Regarding treatment: oral pan-JAK inhibitor, 5-10 mg twice daily. CD4+ and CD8+ T cells were sorted from PBMCs stained for CD3, CD4 and CD8. V usage is TRBV14 and J usage is TRBJ2-7; weak D call: TRBD2 (6 bases). This sample comprised CD8+ T cells sorted from blood, obtained between weeks 55 and 65, from a patient treated with tofacitinib. The TCR comes from a human donor with alopecia areata. CDR3 sequence (DNA): TGTGCCAGCAGCCTCGCGGGGTGGTCGGGTTTCTACGAGCAGTACTTC. This encodes CASSLAGWSGFYEQYF.